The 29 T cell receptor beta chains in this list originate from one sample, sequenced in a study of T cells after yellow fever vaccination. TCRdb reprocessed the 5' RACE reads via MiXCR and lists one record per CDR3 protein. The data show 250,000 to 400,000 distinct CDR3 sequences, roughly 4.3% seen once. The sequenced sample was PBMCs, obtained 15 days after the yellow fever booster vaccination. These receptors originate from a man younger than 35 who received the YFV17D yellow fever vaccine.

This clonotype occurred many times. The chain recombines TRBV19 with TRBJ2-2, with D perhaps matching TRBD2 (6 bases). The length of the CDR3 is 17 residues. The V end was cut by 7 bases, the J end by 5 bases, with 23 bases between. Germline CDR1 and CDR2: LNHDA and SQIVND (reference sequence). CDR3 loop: CASTPEGLNPWTGELFF. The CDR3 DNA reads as TGTGCCAGTACCCCGGAGGGTTTAAACCCTTGGACCGGGGAGCTGTTTTTT.

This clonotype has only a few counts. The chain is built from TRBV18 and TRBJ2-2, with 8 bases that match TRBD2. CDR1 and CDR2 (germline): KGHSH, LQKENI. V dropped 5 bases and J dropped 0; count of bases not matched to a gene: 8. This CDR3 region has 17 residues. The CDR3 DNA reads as TGTGCCAGCTCAGTCGGAGCGGGGGCAGCGAACACCGGGGAGCTGTTTTTT. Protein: CASSVGAGAANTGELFF.

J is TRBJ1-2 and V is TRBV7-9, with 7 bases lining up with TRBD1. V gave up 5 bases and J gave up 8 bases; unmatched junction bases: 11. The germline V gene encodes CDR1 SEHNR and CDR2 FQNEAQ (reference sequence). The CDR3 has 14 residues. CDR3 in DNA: TGTGCCAGCAGCGGAGCCCCGTTAGGGGGCGGCTACACCTTC. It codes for CASSGAPLGGGYTF.

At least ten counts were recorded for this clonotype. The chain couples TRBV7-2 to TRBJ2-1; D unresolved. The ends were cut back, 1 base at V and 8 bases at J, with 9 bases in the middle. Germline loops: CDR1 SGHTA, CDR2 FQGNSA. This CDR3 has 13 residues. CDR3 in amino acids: CASSLVPMDEQFF. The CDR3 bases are TGTGCCAGCAGCTTAGTGCCTATGGATGAGCAGTTCTTC.

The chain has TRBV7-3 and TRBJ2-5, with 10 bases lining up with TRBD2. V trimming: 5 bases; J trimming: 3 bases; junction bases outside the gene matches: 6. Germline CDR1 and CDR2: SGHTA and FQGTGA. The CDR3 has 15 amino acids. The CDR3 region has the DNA TGTGCCAGCAGCCAGAGGGGACTAGCGAAAGAGACCCAGTACTTC. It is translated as CASSQRGLAKETQYF.

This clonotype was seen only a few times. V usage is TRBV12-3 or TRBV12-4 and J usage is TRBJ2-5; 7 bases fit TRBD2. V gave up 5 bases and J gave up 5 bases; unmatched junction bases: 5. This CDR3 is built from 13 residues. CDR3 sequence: CASSASGPETQYF. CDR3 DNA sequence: TGTGCCAGCAGTGCTAGCGGCCCCGAGACCCAGTACTTC.

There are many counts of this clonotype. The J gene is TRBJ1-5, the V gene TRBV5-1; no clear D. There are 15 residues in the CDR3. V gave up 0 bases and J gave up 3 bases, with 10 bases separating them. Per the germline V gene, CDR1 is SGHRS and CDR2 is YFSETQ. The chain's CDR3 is CASSLDGLLNQPQHF. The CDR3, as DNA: TGCGCCAGCAGCTTGGACGGACTGCTCAATCAGCCCCAGCATTTT. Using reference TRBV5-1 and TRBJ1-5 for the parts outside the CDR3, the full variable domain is KAGVTQTPRYLIKTRGQQVTLSCSPISGHRSVSWYQQTPGQGLQFLFEYFSETQRNKGNFPGRFSGRQFSNSRSEMNVSTLELGDSALYLCASSLDGLLNQPQHFGDGTRLSIL.

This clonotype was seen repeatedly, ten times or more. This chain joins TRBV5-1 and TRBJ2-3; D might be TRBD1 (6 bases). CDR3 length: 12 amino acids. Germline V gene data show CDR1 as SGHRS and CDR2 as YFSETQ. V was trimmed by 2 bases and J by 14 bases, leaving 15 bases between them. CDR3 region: CASSFTGSRWYF. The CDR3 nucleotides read TGCGCCAGCAGCTTCACAGGGTCGAGGTGGTATTTT.

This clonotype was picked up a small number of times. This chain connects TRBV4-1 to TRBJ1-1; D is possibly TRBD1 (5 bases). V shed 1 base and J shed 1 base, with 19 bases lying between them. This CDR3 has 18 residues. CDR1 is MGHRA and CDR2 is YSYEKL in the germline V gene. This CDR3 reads CASSQAPGALQTNTEAFF. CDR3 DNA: TGCGCCAGCAGCCAAGCCCCCGGGGCACTTCAGACGAACACTGAAGCTTTCTTT.

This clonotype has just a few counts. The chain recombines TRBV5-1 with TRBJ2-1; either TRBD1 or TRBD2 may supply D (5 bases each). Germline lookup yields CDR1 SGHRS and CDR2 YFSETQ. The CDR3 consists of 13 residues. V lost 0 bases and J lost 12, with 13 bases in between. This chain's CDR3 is CASSLAEGLGQFF. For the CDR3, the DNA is TGCGCCAGCAGCTTGGCCGAGGGGTTAGGGCAGTTCTTC.

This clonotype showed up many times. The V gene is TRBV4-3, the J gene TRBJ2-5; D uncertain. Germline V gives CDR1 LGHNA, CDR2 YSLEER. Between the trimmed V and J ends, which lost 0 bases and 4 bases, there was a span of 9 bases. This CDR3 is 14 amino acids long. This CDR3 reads CASSQDVGRETQYF. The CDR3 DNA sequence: TGCGCCAGCAGCCAAGATGTCGGGCGAGAGACCCAGTACTTC.

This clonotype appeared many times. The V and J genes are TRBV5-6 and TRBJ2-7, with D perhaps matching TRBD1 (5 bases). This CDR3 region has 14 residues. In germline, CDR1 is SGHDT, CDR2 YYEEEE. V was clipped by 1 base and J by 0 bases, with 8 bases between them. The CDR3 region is CASSLTGRSYEQYV. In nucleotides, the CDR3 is TGTGCCAGCAGCTTGACAGGCCGCTCCTACGAGCAGTACGTC.

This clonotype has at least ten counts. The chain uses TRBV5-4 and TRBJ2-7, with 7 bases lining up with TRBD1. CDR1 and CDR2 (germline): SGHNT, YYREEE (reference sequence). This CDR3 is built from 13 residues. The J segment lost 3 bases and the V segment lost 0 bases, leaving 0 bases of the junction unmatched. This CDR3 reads CASSLDRGYEQYV. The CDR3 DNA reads TGTGCCAGCAGCTTGGACAGGGGCTACGAGCAGTACGTC.

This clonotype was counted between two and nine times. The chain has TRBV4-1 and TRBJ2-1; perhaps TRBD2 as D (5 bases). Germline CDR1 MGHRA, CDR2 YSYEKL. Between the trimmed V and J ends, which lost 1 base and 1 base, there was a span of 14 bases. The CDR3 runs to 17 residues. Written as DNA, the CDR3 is TGCGCCAGCAGCCAAGGAAACGGGGTCCATTCCTACAATGAGCAGTTCTTC. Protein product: CASSQGNGVHSYNEQFF.

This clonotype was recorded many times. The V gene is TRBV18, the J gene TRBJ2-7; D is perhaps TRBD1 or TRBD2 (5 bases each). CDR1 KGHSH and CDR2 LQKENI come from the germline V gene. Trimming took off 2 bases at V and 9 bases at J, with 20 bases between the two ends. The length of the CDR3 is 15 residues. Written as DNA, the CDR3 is TGTGCCAGCTCACCATCCCCCGGGACCGTCGTCGGGCAGTACGTC. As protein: CASSPSPGTVVGQYV.

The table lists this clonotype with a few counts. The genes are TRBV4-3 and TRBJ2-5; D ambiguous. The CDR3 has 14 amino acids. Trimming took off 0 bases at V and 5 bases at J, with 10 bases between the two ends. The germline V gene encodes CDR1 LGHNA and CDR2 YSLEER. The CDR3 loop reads CASSQDRRRETQYF. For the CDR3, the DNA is TGCGCCAGCAGCCAAGATCGCAGACGGGAGACCCAGTACTTC.

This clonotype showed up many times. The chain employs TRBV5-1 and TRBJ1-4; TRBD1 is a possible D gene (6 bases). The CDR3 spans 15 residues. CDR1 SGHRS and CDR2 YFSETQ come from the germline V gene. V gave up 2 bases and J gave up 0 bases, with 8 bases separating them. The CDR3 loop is CASSLGQTTNEKLFF. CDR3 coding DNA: TGCGCCAGCAGCTTAGGACAGACAACTAATGAAAAACTGTTTTTT.

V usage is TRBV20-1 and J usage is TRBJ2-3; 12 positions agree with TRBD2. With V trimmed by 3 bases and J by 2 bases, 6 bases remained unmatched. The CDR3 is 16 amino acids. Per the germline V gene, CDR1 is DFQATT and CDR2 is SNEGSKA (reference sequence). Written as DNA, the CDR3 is TGCAGTGCTAGTAGAGGACTAGCGGGGAACACAGATACGCAGTATTTT. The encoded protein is CSASRGLAGNTDTQYF.

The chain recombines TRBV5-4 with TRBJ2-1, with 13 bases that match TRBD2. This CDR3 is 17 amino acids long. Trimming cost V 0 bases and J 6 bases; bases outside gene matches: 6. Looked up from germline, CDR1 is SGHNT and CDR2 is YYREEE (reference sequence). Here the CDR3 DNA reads TGTGCCAGCAGCTTGGAACTAGCGGGGGGGCCGTCCAATGAGCAGTTCTTC. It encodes CASSLELAGGPSNEQFF.

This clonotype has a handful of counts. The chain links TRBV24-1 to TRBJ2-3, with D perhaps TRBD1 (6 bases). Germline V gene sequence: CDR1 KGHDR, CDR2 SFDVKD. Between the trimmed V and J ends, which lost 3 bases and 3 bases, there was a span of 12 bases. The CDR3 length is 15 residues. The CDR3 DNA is TGTGCCACCAGTGATCGAACAGGGCCTACAGATACGCAGTATTTT. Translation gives CATSDRTGPTDTQYF.

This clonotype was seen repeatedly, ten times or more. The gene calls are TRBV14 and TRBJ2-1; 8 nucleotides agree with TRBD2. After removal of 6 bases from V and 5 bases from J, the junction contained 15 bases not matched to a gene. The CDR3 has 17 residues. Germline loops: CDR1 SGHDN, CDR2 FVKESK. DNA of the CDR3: TGTGCCAGCAGTTACATCACGGGGGGGCGATACAACAATGAGCAGTTCTTC. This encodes CASSYITGGRYNNEQFF.

CDR3 sequence (DNA): TGTGCCAGCAGTGGTCTCAGGGACGATCAGCCCCAGCATTTT. This sequence encodes CASSGLRDDQPQHF. This sequence joins TRBV2 and TRBJ1-5, with D perhaps matching TRBD1 (5 bases). Trimming pared 4 bases from V and 5 bases from J, leaving 12 bases between. There are 14 residues in the CDR3. Germline lookup yields CDR1 SNHLY and CDR2 FYNNEI. Looking up the rest from reference TRBV2 and TRBJ1-5 gives the full variable domain: EPEVTQTPSHQVTQMGQEVILRCVPISNHLYFYWYRQILGQKVEFLVSFYNNEISEKSEIFDDQFSVERPDGSNFTLKIRSTKLEDSAMYFCASSGLRDDQPQHFGDGTRLSIL.

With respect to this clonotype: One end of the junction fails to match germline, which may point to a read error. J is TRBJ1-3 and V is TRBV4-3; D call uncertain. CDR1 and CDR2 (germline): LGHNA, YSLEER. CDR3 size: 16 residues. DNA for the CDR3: TGCGCCAGCAGCCAAGATCCGCGGGGAGCTGGGAACACCATATATTTT. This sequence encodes CASSQDPRGAGNTIYF.

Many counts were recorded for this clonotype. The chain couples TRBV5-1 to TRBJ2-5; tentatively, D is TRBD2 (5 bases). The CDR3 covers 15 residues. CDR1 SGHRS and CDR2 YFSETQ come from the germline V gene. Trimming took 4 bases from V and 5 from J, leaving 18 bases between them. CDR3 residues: CASSQPWTGGETQYF. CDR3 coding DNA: TGCGCCAGCAGCCAGCCTTGGACTGGCGGGGAGACCCAGTACTTC.

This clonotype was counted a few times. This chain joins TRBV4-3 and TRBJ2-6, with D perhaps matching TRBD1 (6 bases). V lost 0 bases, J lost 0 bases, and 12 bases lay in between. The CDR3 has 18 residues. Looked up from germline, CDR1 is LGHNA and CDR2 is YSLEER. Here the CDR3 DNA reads TGCGCCAGCAGCCAAGACCCGGGACACTTCTCTGGGGCCAACGTCCTGACTTTC. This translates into CASSQDPGHFSGANVLTF.

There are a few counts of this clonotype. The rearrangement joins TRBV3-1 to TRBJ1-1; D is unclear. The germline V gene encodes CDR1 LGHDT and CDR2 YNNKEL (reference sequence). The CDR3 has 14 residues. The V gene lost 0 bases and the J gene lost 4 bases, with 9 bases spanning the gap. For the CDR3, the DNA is TGTGCCAGCAGCCAAGATAACGGTGCCACTGAAGCTTTCTTT. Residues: CASSQDNGATEAFF.

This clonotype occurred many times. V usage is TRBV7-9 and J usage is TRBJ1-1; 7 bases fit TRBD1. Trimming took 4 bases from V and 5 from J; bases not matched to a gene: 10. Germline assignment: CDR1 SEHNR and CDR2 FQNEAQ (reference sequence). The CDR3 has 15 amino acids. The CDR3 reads CASSSGGGGWTEAFF. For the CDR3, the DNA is TGTGCCAGCAGCTCCGGGGGAGGGGGCTGGACTGAAGCTTTCTTT.

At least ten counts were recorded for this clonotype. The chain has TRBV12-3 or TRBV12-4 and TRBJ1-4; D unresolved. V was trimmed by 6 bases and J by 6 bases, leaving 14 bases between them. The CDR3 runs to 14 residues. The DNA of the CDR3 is TGTGCCAGCAGCCCCGCGGCTTTGGATGAAAAACTGTTTTTT. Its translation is CASSPAALDEKLFF.

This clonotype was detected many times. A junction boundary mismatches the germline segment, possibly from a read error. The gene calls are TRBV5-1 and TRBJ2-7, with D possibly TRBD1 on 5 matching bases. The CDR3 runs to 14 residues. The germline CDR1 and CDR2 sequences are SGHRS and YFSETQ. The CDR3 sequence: CASSLTGSSYEQYF. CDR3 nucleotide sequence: TGTGCCAGCAGTTTAACAGGTAGCTCCTACGAGCAGTACTTC.